This T cell receptor (beta chain) was identified during a study of early T cells in non-severe SARS-CoV-2 infection. Study in general: Chains stayed unpaired after sequencing of bulk RNA from unsorted whole blood. Findings and limits, study-wide: Anti-spike CD8 responses were favored by VDJdb matching, which missed private and CD4 specificities.

The CDR3 extends over 14 amino acids. The germline V gene encodes CDR1 KGHSH and CDR2 LQKENI. Trimming removed 2 bases from V and 6 bases from J, with 11 bases in between. Attached unique molecular identifiers marked individual cDNA molecules. TCRdb recomputed calls from the 5' RACE reads with MiXCR, one row per CDR3 protein. Of about 110,000 distinct CDR3 sequences listed, over 8.5% were seen once; the top ten hold about 7.6%. This clonotype was recorded at least ten times. What it recognizes is unknown. The TCR was taken from an adult who was a healthcare worker with PCR-confirmed SARS-CoV-2 infection or an uninfected control (not recorded which). The sequenced material came from whole blood. The chain is built from TRBV18 and TRBJ2-1; tentative D call: TRBD1 (6 bases). This chain's CDR3 is CASSPSLGGNEQFF. The CDR3 coding sequence is TGTGCCAGCTCACCATCCCTAGGGGGCAATGAGCAGTTCTTC.